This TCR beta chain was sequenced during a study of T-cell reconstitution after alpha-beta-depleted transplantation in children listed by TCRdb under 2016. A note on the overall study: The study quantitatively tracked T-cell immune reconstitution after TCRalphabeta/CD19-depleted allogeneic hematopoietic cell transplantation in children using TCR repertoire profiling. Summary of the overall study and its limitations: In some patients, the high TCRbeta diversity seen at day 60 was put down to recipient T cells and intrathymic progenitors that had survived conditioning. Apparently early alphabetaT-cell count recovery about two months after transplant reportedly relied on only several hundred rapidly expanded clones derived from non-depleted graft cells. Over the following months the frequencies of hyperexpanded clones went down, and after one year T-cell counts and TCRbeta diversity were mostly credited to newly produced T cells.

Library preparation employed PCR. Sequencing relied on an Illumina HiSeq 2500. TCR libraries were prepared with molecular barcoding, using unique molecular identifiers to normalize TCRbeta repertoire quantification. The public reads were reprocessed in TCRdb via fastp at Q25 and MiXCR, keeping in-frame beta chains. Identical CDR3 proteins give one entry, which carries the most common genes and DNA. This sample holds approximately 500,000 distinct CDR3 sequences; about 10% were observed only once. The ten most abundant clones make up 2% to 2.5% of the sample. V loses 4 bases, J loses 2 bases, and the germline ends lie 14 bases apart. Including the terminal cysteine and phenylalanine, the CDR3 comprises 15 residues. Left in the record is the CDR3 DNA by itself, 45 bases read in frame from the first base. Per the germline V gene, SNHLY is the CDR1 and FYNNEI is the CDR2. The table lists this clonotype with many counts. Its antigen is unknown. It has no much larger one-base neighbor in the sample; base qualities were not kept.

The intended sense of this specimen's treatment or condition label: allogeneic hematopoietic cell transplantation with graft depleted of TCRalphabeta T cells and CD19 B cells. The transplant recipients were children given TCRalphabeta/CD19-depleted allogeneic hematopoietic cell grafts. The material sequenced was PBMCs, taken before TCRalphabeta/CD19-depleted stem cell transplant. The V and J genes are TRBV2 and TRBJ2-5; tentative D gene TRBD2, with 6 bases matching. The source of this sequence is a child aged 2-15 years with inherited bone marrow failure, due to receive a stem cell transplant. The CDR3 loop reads CASSGQLAQQETQYF. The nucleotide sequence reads TGTGCCAGCAGTGGTCAGCTAGCGCAACAAGAGACCCAGTACTTC.